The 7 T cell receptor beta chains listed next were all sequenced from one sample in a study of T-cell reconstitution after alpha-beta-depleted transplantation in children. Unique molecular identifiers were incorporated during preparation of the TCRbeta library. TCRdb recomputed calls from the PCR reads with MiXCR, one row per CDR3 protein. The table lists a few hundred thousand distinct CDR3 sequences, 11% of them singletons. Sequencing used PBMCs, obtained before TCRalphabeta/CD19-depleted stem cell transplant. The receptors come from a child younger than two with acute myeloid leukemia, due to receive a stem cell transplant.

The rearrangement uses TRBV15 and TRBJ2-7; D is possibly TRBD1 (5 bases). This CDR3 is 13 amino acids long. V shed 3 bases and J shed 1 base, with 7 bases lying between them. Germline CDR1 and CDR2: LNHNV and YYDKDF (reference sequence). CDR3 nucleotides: TGTGCCACCAGCAGCAGGGAATCCTACGAGCAGTACTTC. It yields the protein CATSSRESYEQYF.

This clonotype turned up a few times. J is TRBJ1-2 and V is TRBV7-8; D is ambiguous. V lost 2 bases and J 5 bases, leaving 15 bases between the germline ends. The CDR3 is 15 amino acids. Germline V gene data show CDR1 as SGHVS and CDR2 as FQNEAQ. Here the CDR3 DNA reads TGTGCCAGCAGCTTAAACGGCCTGACCCCTTATGGCTACACCTTC. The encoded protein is CASSLNGLTPYGYTF.

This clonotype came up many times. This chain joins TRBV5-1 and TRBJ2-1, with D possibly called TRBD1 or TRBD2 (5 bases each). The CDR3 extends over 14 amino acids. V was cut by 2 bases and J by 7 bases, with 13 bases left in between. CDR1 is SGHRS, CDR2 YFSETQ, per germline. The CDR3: CASSLQDSKNEQFF. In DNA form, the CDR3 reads TGCGCCAGCAGCTTACAGGACTCTAAGAATGAGCAGTTCTTC.

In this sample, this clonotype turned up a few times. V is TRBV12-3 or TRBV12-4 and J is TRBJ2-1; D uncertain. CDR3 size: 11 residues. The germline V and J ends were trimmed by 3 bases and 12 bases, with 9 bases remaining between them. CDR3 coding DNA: TGTGCCAGCAGTTTCCCCCCTTTGCAGTTCTTC. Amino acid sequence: CASSFPPLQFF.

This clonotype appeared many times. The CDR3 sequence is CSARRDTPNSPLHF. Here the CDR3 DNA reads TGCAGTGCTCGCCGGGACACTCCTAATTCACCCCTCCACTTT. The chain couples TRBV20-1 to TRBJ1-6, with a tentative D call TRBD1 (6 bases). Germline V gives CDR1 DFQATT, CDR2 SNEGSKA (reference sequence). Trimming took 5 bases from V and 6 from J, leaving 14 bases between them. CDR3 length equals 14 residues.

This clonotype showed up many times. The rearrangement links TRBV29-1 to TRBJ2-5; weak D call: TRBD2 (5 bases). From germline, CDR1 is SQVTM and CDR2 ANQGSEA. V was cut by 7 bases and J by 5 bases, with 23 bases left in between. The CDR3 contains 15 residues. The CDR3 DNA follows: TGCAGCGCCACGATCAATTGGTATCCGGGGGAGACCCAGTACTTC. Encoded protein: CSATINWYPGETQYF.

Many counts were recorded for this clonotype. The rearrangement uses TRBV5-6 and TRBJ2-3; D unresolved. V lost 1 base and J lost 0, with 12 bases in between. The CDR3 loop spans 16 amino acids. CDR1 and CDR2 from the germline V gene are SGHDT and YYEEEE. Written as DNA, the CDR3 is TGTGCCAGCAGCTTGTGGTGGAGTACTAGCACAGATACGCAGTATTTT. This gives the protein CASSLWWSTSTDTQYF.